These 32 T cell receptor beta chains were sequenced from one sample in a study of T cell repertoires in cytomegalovirus infection. These TCRs' antigens remain unknown. TCRdb re-called the reads with MiXCR, one entry per CDR3 protein. The table includes approximately 310,000 distinct CDR3 sequences, 20% to 30% detected once. The sample here was cultured PBMCs, taken from culture after CMV antigen stimulation. These receptors were obtained from a human donor in good health (CMV status not recorded). Some clones in this sample may be carry-over from other donors' samples.

The rearrangement links TRBV7-9 to TRBJ2-1, with a weak D call TRBD2 (6 bases). CDR1 is SEHNR, CDR2 FQNEAQ, per germline (reference sequence). The CDR3 loop spans 16 amino acids. Between the trimmed V and J ends, which lost 1 base and 2 bases, there was a span of 12 bases. The CDR3 spells CASSLVGGNTYNEQFF. As DNA, the CDR3 is TGTGCCAGCAGCTTAGTAGGCGGGAACACCTACAATGAGCAGTTCTTC.

Ten or more counts support this clonotype. The rearrangement uses TRBV7-2 and TRBJ1-3; TRBD1 might be the D (5 bases). The CDR3 length is 15 residues. Trimming took 3 bases from V and 0 from J, leaving 9 bases between them. Per germline, CDR1 SGHTA and CDR2 FQGNSA. This chain's CDR3 is CASSFQGGSGNTIYF. CDR3 bases: TGTGCCAGCAGCTTCCAGGGAGGCTCTGGAAACACCATATATTTT.

J is TRBJ2-1 and V is TRBV29-1, with 8 bases lining up with TRBD2. CDR1 and CDR2 (germline): SQVTM, ANQGSEA. The V gene end was trimmed by 6 bases and the J gene end by 6 bases; junction bases not matched to a gene: 7. CDR3 length: 13 residues. The CDR3 DNA reads as TGCAGCGTCCAAGGACTAGCCCTCAATGAGCAGTTCTTC. Its translation: CSVQGLALNEQFF.

This clonotype occurred many times. The rearrangement uses TRBV7-2 and TRBJ2-2; D unresolved. Germline V CDR1 and CDR2: SGHTA, FQGNSA. The ends were cut back, 0 bases at V and 4 bases at J, with 15 bases in the middle. This CDR3 has 17 amino acids. CDR3 sequence (DNA): TGTGCCAGCAGCTTAGCCGGTCCCCGACGGAGCACCGGGGAGCTGTTTTTT. Translated, it gives CASSLAGPRRSTGELFF. Together with reference TRBV7-2 and TRBJ2-2, the CDR3 gives the full variable domain: GAGVSQSPSNKVTEKGKDVELRCDPISGHTALYWYRQSLGQGLEFLIYFQGNSAPDKSGLPSDRFSAERTGGSVSTLTIQRTQQEDSAVYLCASSLAGPRRSTGELFFGEGSRLTVL.

This clonotype was seen more than once but under ten times. The chain uses TRBV19 and TRBJ1-2; D is ambiguous. The V gene's germline CDR1 is LNHDA and CDR2 SQIVND (reference sequence). Trimming removed 8 bases from V and 0 bases from J, with 16 bases in between. CDR3 length equals 15 residues. CDR3 sequence: CASQTWGDSNYGYTF. CDR3 nucleotide sequence: TGTGCCAGTCAAACCTGGGGAGATTCTAACTATGGCTACACCTTC.

This clonotype occurred once. At one end the junction does not follow the germline gene, possibly because of a read error. The V gene is TRBV28, the J gene TRBJ2-3; no clear D. Looked up from germline, CDR1 is MDHEN and CDR2 is SYDVKM. This CDR3 is 14 amino acids long. This CDR3 is CAGSLKRFSDTQYF. Here the CDR3 DNA reads TGTGCCGGCAGTTTAAAAAGGTTCTCAGATACGCAGTATTTT.

The V and J genes are TRBV7-9 and TRBJ2-2, with D hard to call. The V gene lost 8 bases and the J gene lost 14 bases, with 15 bases spanning the gap. The CDR3 has 11 residues. Per germline, CDR1 SEHNR and CDR2 FQNEAQ (reference sequence). The CDR3 nucleotides read TGTGCCAGCCTTAAGGCAGGCGAACTGTTTTTT. Encoded protein: CASLKAGELFF.

The rearrangement links TRBV6-2 or TRBV6-3 to TRBJ2-3; 11 nucleotides match TRBD2. V lost 6 bases and J lost 7; bases outside the gene matches: 12. This CDR3 spans 16 amino acids. The germline V gene has CDR1 MNHEY and CDR2 SVGEGT. The DNA for the CDR3 is TGTGCCAGCAGCAAAATCACTAGCGGGAGTTTGCATACGCAGTATTTT. As protein: CASSKITSGSLHTQYF.

The rearrangement links TRBV6-2 or TRBV6-3 to TRBJ1-2; D possibly corresponds to TRBD1 (6 bases). V was pared by 0 bases and J by 6 bases, with 14 bases between. CDR1 and CDR2 from the germline V gene are MNHEY and SVGEGT. The CDR3 consists of 15 residues. Here the CDR3 reads CASSYSGTLTDGYTF. CDR3 sequence (DNA): TGTGCCAGCAGTTACTCCGGGACACTTACCGATGGCTACACCTTC.

In this sample, this clonotype turned up a few times. V usage is TRBV11-1 and J usage is TRBJ2-1; TRBD1 matches 8 bases. CDR3 size: 14 residues. Trimming took 8 bases from V and 6 from J; bases not matched to a gene: 9. Germline values: CDR1 SGHAT, CDR2 FQDESV (reference sequence). DNA of the CDR3: TGTGCCAGCGACGTGACAGGGGTAGGCAATGAGCAGTTCTTC. Translation: CASDVTGVGNEQFF.

The V gene is TRBV4-3, the J gene TRBJ1-5; 7 bases match TRBD1. The germline V gene encodes CDR1 LGHNA and CDR2 YSLEER. V lost 1 base and J lost 8; bases outside the gene matches: 5. The CDR3 has 14 residues. CDR3 sequence (DNA): TGCGCCAGCAGCCAAGGACAGGGCACGGAGCCCCAGCATTTT. It translates to CASSQGQGTEPQHF.

The chain carries TRBV7-9 and TRBJ2-7, with TRBD2 matching over 10 bases. V lost 5 bases to trimming and J lost 3 bases; unmatched junction nucleotides: 4. Germline CDR1 is SEHNR and CDR2 is FQNEAQ (reference sequence). The CDR3 runs to 14 residues. CDR3 protein: CASSNSGRHYEQYF. For the CDR3, the DNA is TGTGCCAGCAGCAATAGCGGGAGGCACTACGAGCAGTACTTC.

This clonotype was counted between two and nine times. V usage is TRBV7-2 and J usage is TRBJ1-1, with D unclear. The CDR3 covers 11 residues. Per germline, CDR1 SGHTA and CDR2 FQGNSA. V gave up 5 bases and J gave up 7 bases, with 8 bases separating them. The chain's CDR3 is CASSPANEAFF. In DNA form, the CDR3 reads TGTGCCAGCAGCCCAGCGAATGAAGCTTTCTTT.

At least ten counts were recorded for this clonotype. This chain uses TRBV7-2 with TRBJ2-7; 7 bases align to TRBD1. V dropped 11 bases and J dropped 0; count of bases not matched to a gene: 10. The CDR3 sequence is 14 residues long. The germline gives CDR1 SGHTA, CDR2 FQGNSA. The CDR3 sequence is CAGSKTGSSYEQYF. The CDR3 region has the DNA TGTGCCGGATCAAAGACAGGGAGCTCCTACGAGCAGTACTTC. The variable domain in full, completed from reference TRBV7-2 and TRBJ2-7, reads GAGVSQSPSNKVTEKGKDVELRCDPISGHTALYWYRQSLGQGLEFLIYFQGNSAPDKSGLPSDRFSAERTGGSVSTLTIQRTQQEDSAVYLCAGSKTGSSYEQYFGPGTRLTVT.

The genes are TRBV6-1 and TRBJ2-7; TRBD1 agrees at 8 bases. Losses at the gene ends were 0 bases for V and 3 bases for J; bases not matched to a gene: 7. The germline V gene has CDR1 MNHNS and CDR2 SASEGT. The CDR3 has 16 residues. Written as DNA, the CDR3 is TGTGCCAGCAGTGAAGCGAATTACAGGGGGAACTACGAGCAGTACGTC. Amino acid sequence: CASSEANYRGNYEQYV.

The chain carries TRBV6-2 or TRBV6-3 and TRBJ1-5, with TRBD1 as a possible D gene (5 bases). Germline CDR1 MNHEY, CDR2 SVGEGT. V lost 4 bases, J lost 3 bases, and 10 bases lay in between. This CDR3 is built from 14 residues. The CDR3 DNA sequence: TGTGCCAGCAGTTCCTCAGGGTCCAATCAGCCCCAGCATTTT. Protein: CASSSSGSNQPQHF.

This clonotype was seen more than once but under ten times. The CDR3 DNA follows: TGTGCCACCAGCAGAGATCTAGTAGTGGCCGTCGGACCCGGGGAGCTGTTTTTT. It is translated as CATSRDLVVAVGPGELFF. The J gene is TRBJ2-2, the V gene TRBV15; D unresolved. V shed 0 bases and J shed 6 bases, with 20 bases lying between them. Germline V gene lookup returns CDR1 LNHNV and CDR2 YYDKDF (reference sequence). This CDR3 spans 18 amino acids.

The chain employs TRBV7-3 and TRBJ2-3; D is ambiguous. There are 13 residues in the CDR3. CDR1 and CDR2 (germline): SGHTA, FQGTGA. The germline V and J ends were trimmed by 1 base and 5 bases, with 7 bases remaining between them. CDR3 DNA: TGTGCCAGCAGCTTAATTACTATAGATACGCAGTATTTT. It codes for CASSLITIDTQYF.

The chain carries TRBV27 and TRBJ2-3; a possible D gene is TRBD2 (5 bases). The CDR3 has 14 residues. Looked up from germline, CDR1 is MNHEY and CDR2 is SMNVEV (reference sequence). Trimming removed 2 bases from V and 5 bases from J, with 11 bases in between. Here the CDR3 reads CASSLTSGGDTQYF. In DNA, the CDR3 is TGTGCCAGCAGTTTAACCAGCGGAGGAGATACGCAGTATTTT.

This clonotype was recorded many times. The chain has TRBV7-2 and TRBJ2-3, with 7 bases fitting TRBD2. Per the germline V gene, CDR1 is SGHTA and CDR2 is FQGNSA. This CDR3 has 16 residues. The V gene end was trimmed by 0 bases and the J gene end by 5 bases; junction bases not matched to a gene: 8. The CDR3 bases are TGTGCCAGCAGCTTAGCTGTGGCGGGAGTTTTAGATACGCAGTATTTT. It yields the protein CASSLAVAGVLDTQYF.

V is TRBV4-1 and J is TRBJ2-7; D is possibly TRBD2 (6 bases). V dropped 0 bases and J dropped 3 bases, with 12 bases sitting between them. CDR3 length: 15 amino acids. Germline V gene data show CDR1 as MGHRA and CDR2 as YSYEKL. CDR3 nucleotides: TGCGCCAGCAGCCAAGATAGTCTAGCGCGCTACGAGCAGTACTTC. This gives the protein CASSQDSLARYEQYF.

This clonotype has at least ten counts. The rearrangement uses TRBV12-3 or TRBV12-4 and TRBJ1-6, with 9 bases identical to TRBD1. Germline trimming cut 6 bases from V and 9 bases from J; bases unmatched to any gene: 6. There are 14 residues in the CDR3. DNA of the CDR3: TGTGCCAGCAGCACACAGGGGGCTGTTTCACCCCTCCACTTT. This sequence encodes CASSTQGAVSPLHF.

The V gene is TRBV6-5, the J gene TRBJ2-3, with D possibly TRBD2 on 5 matching bases. Germline loops: CDR1 MNHEY, CDR2 SVGAGI. This CDR3 comprises 15 residues. Trimming removed 6 bases from V and 0 bases from J, with 13 bases in between. CDR3 bases: TGTGCCAGCAGATATGCGGGTGCTAGCACAGATACGCAGTATTTT. Protein sequence: CASRYAGASTDTQYF.

V and J are TRBV28 and TRBJ2-3; 8 bases fit TRBD2. The CDR3 has 15 residues. CDR1 and CDR2 from the germline V gene are MDHEN and SYDVKM. The V and J ends lost 6 bases and 1 base, in that order; junction bases with no gene match: 6. This CDR3 reads CASSESGSGTDTQYF. DNA of the CDR3: TGTGCCAGCAGCGAAAGCGGGAGTGGCACAGATACGCAGTATTTT.

The chain is built from TRBV12-3 or TRBV12-4 and TRBJ1-2; 9 bases map to TRBD1. Germline trimming cut 1 base from V and 9 bases from J; bases unmatched to any gene: 6. This CDR3 has 14 amino acids. CDR3 coding DNA: TGTGCCAGCAGTTTAGTTTTGGGACAGGGTCGCTACACCTTC. It encodes CASSLVLGQGRYTF.

This clonotype was observed at least ten times. V is TRBV7-2 and J is TRBJ2-3, with D tentatively TRBD1 (5 bases). Trimming left V 1 base short and J 2 bases short, with 10 bases between. The CDR3 runs to 15 residues. Germline CDR1 SGHTA, CDR2 FQGNSA. The CDR3 spells CASSLERGITDTQYF. The CDR3 DNA reads as TGTGCCAGCAGCTTAGAAAGGGGAATCACAGATACGCAGTATTTT.

This clonotype was counted a few times. The rearrangement links TRBV12-3 or TRBV12-4 to TRBJ2-5; D not resolved. V was cut by 6 bases and J by 6 bases, with 14 bases left in between. The CDR3 is 13 amino acids. The CDR3 region has the DNA TGTGCCAGCAGGACGGGCCTTGGAAAGACCCAGTACTTC. As protein: CASRTGLGKTQYF.

The genes are TRBV10-3 and TRBJ2-2; 7 bases agree with TRBD1. J lost 5 bases, V lost 6 bases, and 6 bases had no gene match. The CDR3 is 14 amino acids. Per germline, CDR1 ENHRY and CDR2 SYGVKD. In DNA, the CDR3 is TGTGCCATCAGGGGACAGATAATGACCGGGGAGCTGTTTTTT. Encoded protein: CAIRGQIMTGELFF.

V and J are TRBV5-1 and TRBJ2-3; 7 nucleotides agree with TRBD2. Germline V gives CDR1 SGHRS, CDR2 YFSETQ. The length of the CDR3 is 16 residues. V lost 4 bases, J lost 0 bases, and 8 bases stayed unmatched. The CDR3, as DNA: TGCGCCAGCAGCCAGCCCGGGACTATCAGCACAGATACGCAGTATTTT. The encoded protein is CASSQPGTISTDTQYF. Full variable domain (missing parts from reference TRBV5-1 and TRBJ2-3): KAGVTQTPRYLIKTRGQQVTLSCSPISGHRSVSWYQQTPGQGLQFLFEYFSETQRNKGNFPGRFSGRQFSNSRSEMNVSTLELGDSALYLCASSQPGTISTDTQYFGPGTRLTVL.

The sample holds a few counts of this clonotype. J is TRBJ2-2 and V is TRBV9; D uncertain. CDR3 length: 14 amino acids. Per the germline V gene, CDR1 is SGDLS and CDR2 is YYNGEE. Trimming removed 4 bases from V and 7 bases from J, with 14 bases in between. This chain's CDR3 is CASSTQFGDGELFF. In DNA, the CDR3 is TGTGCCAGCAGCACCCAGTTTGGTGACGGGGAGCTGTTTTTT.

The rearrangement joins TRBV4-1 to TRBJ2-3; maybe TRBD2 (6 bases). This CDR3 contains 16 residues. Trimming shortened V by 0 bases and J by 5 bases, and 15 bases separated the two germline ends. CDR1 is MGHRA and CDR2 is YSYEKL in the germline V gene. The CDR3 coding sequence is TGCGCCAGCAGCCAAGAATATCCGGGAGTGGGAGATACGCAGTATTTT. Encoded protein: CASSQEYPGVGDTQYF.

The table lists this clonotype with a few counts. The V gene is TRBV5-1, the J gene TRBJ2-6; a possible D gene is TRBD1 (6 bases). Trimming removed 0 bases from V and 2 bases from J, with 9 bases in between. The CDR3 consists of 16 residues. Germline assignment: CDR1 SGHRS and CDR2 YFSETQ. Written as DNA, the CDR3 is TGCGCCAGCAGCTTGGGACAGGTCGCTGGGGCCAACGTCCTGACTTTC. Its protein product is CASSLGQVAGANVLTF. The whole variable domain, remainder taken from reference TRBV5-1 and TRBJ2-6, is KAGVTQTPRYLIKTRGQQVTLSCSPISGHRSVSWYQQTPGQGLQFLFEYFSETQRNKGNFPGRFSGRQFSNSRSEMNVSTLELGDSALYLCASSLGQVAGANVLTFGAGSRLTVL.